This T cell receptor (beta chain) emerged from a study of T cell changes during pregnancy in multiple sclerosis. Measured with immunoSEQ multiplex PCR; TCRdb has only the in-frame clones, and not every one. The sample yields 80,000 to 95,000 clones, roughly 96% seen once. After removal of 1 base from V and 1 base from J, the junction contained 8 bases not matched to a gene. The CDR3 contains 19 residues. Germline assignment: CDR1 SEHNR and CDR2 FQNEAQ (reference sequence). This chain joins TRBV7-9 and TRBJ2-1, with TRBD2 matching over 12 bases. The clonotype originates from a female donor with multiple sclerosis, enrolled in a pregnancy study. Sequencing was performed on peripheral blood, taken in the second trimester of pregnancy. This CDR3 reads CASSLGSSGRAVSYNEQFF. CDR3 coding DNA: TGTGCCAGCAGCTTAGGTTCTAGCGGGAGGGCTGTATCCTACAATGAGCAGTTCTTC.